The rows below give T cell receptor beta chains drawn from one sample of a study of T-cell memory formation after mild COVID-19. A single record per CDR3 protein comes from TCRdb applying MiXCR to the 5' RACE reads. The sample lists 350,000 to 450,000 distinct CDR3 sequences, over 13% occurring once. The sequenced material came from PBMCs or a T cell subset sorted from them (not recorded which). The receptors derive from a man between 18 and 29 years old who had mild COVID-19 (a few samples of this study predate the infection). Cell type and time point are not known. Each CDR3 is given with its conserved first and last residue. The order of the fields is J gene, clone size, V gene, D gene, CDR3 DNA, CDR3 protein. A D gene is named only where the DNA matches it firmly. Rows may omit the clone size; those that give it use once, few, many or a size class.

j_gene: TRBJ1-1
abundance: few
v_gene: TRBV19
d_gene: .
CDR3nt: TGTGCCAGTAGTATGGGCACCTTGAACACTGAAGCTTTCTTT
CDR3aa: CASSMGTLNTEAFF

j_gene: TRBJ2-3
abundance: many
v_gene: TRBV2
d_gene: .
CDR3nt: TGTGCCAGCAGTGAACTTCGGACGGGGGGCACAGATACGCAGTATTTT
CDR3aa: CASSELRTGGTDTQYF

j_gene: TRBJ2-1
abundance: few
v_gene: TRBV7-2
d_gene: .
CDR3nt: TGTGCCAGCAGCTCACCGCCCCCAAGCTCCTACAATGAGCAGTTCTTC
CDR3aa: CASSSPPPSSYNEQFF

j_gene: TRBJ2-3
abundance: few
v_gene: TRBV5-1
d_gene: .
CDR3nt: TGCGCCAGCAGCTTAAGACTGACTAGCACAGATACGCAGTATTTT
CDR3aa: CASSLRLTSTDTQYF

j_gene: TRBJ2-6
abundance: .
v_gene: TRBV12-3/TRBV12-4
d_gene: .
CDR3nt: TGTGCCAGCAGCCCCCCCGTAGGTTCTGGGGCCAACGTCCTGACTTTC
CDR3aa: CASSPPVGSGANVLTF

j_gene: TRBJ2-3
abundance: .
v_gene: TRBV10-3
d_gene: TRBD1
CDR3nt: TGTGCCATCAGGAAGGGACAGTCCACAGATACGCAGTATTTT
CDR3aa: CAIRKGQSTDTQYF

j_gene: TRBJ2-3
abundance: once
v_gene: TRBV9
d_gene: .
CDR3nt: TGTGCCAGCAGCGTAGAGGGTATCTCTAGCACAGATACGCAGTATTTT
CDR3aa: CASSVEGISSTDTQYF

j_gene: TRBJ2-6
abundance: few
v_gene: TRBV21-1
d_gene: .
CDR3nt: TGTGCCAGCAGCAATTGCGGGGGGGAGGGCGACGCCTTCGCTGGGGCCAACGTCCTGACTTTC
CDR3aa: CASSNCGGEGDAFAGANVLTF

j_gene: TRBJ2-3
abundance: few
v_gene: TRBV5-1
d_gene: TRBD1
CDR3nt: TGCGCCAGCAGCACCGGGACAGGGGGAAAAGATACGCAGTATTTT
CDR3aa: CASSTGTGGKDTQYF

j_gene: TRBJ2-3
abundance: .
v_gene: TRBV28
d_gene: .
CDR3nt: TGTGCCAGTGTGACGCAGGGCACAGTCACAGATACGCAGTATTTT
CDR3aa: CASVTQGTVTDTQYF

j_gene: TRBJ1-1
abundance: .
v_gene: TRBV12-3/TRBV12-4
d_gene: .
CDR3nt: TGTGCCAGCAGTTTCACAGGATCTTCGGACACTGAAGCTTTCTTT
CDR3aa: CASSFTGSSDTEAFF

j_gene: TRBJ2-1
abundance: few
v_gene: TRBV12-3/TRBV12-4
d_gene: .
CDR3nt: TGTGCCAGCAGTTCAGGGAAACGCAATGAGCAGTTCTTC
CDR3aa: CASSSGKRNEQFF

j_gene: TRBJ1-1
abundance: few
v_gene: TRBV6-5
d_gene: .
CDR3nt: TGTGCCAGCGGCCTGGGAGGTCGGGCTTTCTTT
CDR3aa: CASGLGGRAFF

j_gene: TRBJ2-7
abundance: .
v_gene: TRBV6-5
d_gene: .
CDR3nt: TGTGCCAGCAGTTACCGGGCGCCCTCCTACGAGCAGTACTTC
CDR3aa: CASSYRAPSYEQYF

j_gene: TRBJ1-5
abundance: .
v_gene: TRBV19
d_gene: TRBD1
CDR3nt: TGTGCCAGTAGTATTACACCGCGGAACAGGGGGCGGCCCCAGCATTTT
CDR3aa: CASSITPRNRGRPQHF

j_gene: TRBJ1-2
abundance: .
v_gene: TRBV5-1
d_gene: .
CDR3nt: TGCGCCAGCAGCCCGGGCGCCGCAGGGAACTATGGCTACACCTTC
CDR3aa: CASSPGAAGNYGYTF

j_gene: TRBJ2-6
abundance: many
v_gene: TRBV12-3/TRBV12-4
d_gene: .
CDR3nt: TGTGCCAGCAGTTTGACGAGGGCCAACGTCCTGACTTTC
CDR3aa: CASSLTRANVLTF

j_gene: TRBJ2-5
abundance: .
v_gene: TRBV7-9
d_gene: .
CDR3nt: TGTGCCAGCAGCTTGGAACGGACAGCGGCAGAGACCCAGTACTTC
CDR3aa: CASSLERTAAETQYF

j_gene: TRBJ2-3
abundance: .
v_gene: TRBV25-1
d_gene: TRBD2
CDR3nt: TGTGCCAGCAGTGAATCCCTGACAGGGCTCTCTGGCGGGGGGGTCAGGGATACGCAGTATTTT
CDR3aa: CASSESLTGLSGGGVRDTQYF

j_gene: TRBJ2-7
abundance: .
v_gene: TRBV27
d_gene: TRBD1
CDR3nt: TGTGCCAGCAGTTTATCTAGAACAGGGGGCGAGCAGTACTTC
CDR3aa: CASSLSRTGGEQYF

j_gene: TRBJ1-2
abundance: few
v_gene: TRBV20-1
d_gene: .
CDR3nt: TGCAGTGCTAGTACCGGTCCCCAGAACTATGGCTACACCTTC
CDR3aa: CSASTGPQNYGYTF

j_gene: TRBJ2-3
abundance: many
v_gene: TRBV7-9
d_gene: TRBD2
CDR3nt: TGTGCCAGCAGCTTACGGCGGGGGGGCACAGATACGCAGTATTTT
CDR3aa: CASSLRRGGTDTQYF

j_gene: TRBJ2-1
abundance: .
v_gene: TRBV4-3
d_gene: .
CDR3nt: TGCGCCAGCAGCCAAGATGGAGGAGGGGGCCTCAATGAGCAGTTCTTC
CDR3aa: CASSQDGGGGLNEQFF

j_gene: TRBJ1-4
abundance: few
v_gene: TRBV9
d_gene: .
CDR3nt: TGTGCCAGCAGCGTAGAGGGGGGGGGATTCGAAAAACTGTTTTTT
CDR3aa: CASSVEGGGFEKLFF

j_gene: TRBJ1-3
abundance: .
v_gene: TRBV7-6
d_gene: .
CDR3nt: TGTGCCAGCAGCTTTCCGGCCGCCCGGACCTTTGGAAACACCATATATTTT
CDR3aa: CASSFPAARTFGNTIYF

j_gene: TRBJ2-3
abundance: few
v_gene: TRBV5-4
d_gene: .
CDR3nt: TGTGCCAGCAGCTTGGATGCACGGACCACAGATACGCAGTATTTT
CDR3aa: CASSLDARTTDTQYF

j_gene: TRBJ2-7
abundance: few
v_gene: TRBV4-3
d_gene: .
CDR3nt: TGCGCCAGCAGCCAAGATCGTGCAGGATCAACCTACGAGCAGTACTTC
CDR3aa: CASSQDRAGSTYEQYF

j_gene: TRBJ1-2
abundance: few
v_gene: TRBV28
d_gene: TRBD1
CDR3nt: TGTGCCATCTATGGACAGGGTCGTGGCTACACCTTC
CDR3aa: CAIYGQGRGYTF

j_gene: TRBJ1-5
abundance: once
v_gene: TRBV20-1
d_gene: .
CDR3nt: TGCAGTGCTAGAGTTGGGCAGCCCAATCAGCCCCAGCATTTT
CDR3aa: CSARVGQPNQPQHF

j_gene: TRBJ2-7
abundance: .
v_gene: TRBV7-9
d_gene: TRBD1
CDR3nt: TGTGCCAGCAGTTCATTCCGGGACAGGGGATACTACGAGCAGTACTTC
CDR3aa: CASSSFRDRGYYEQYF

j_gene: TRBJ1-2
abundance: .
v_gene: TRBV14
d_gene: .
CDR3nt: TGTGCCAGCAGCTTAACACCGGGCGGTGGCTATGGCTACACCTTC
CDR3aa: CASSLTPGGGYGYTF

j_gene: TRBJ2-3
abundance: .
v_gene: TRBV5-4
d_gene: .
CDR3nt: TGTGCCAGCAGCTTGGCCTCACGGGCTAGCTCAGATACGCAGTATTTT
CDR3aa: CASSLASRASSDTQYF

j_gene: TRBJ1-5
abundance: few
v_gene: TRBV20-1
d_gene: .
CDR3nt: TGCAGTGCTAGTCAGCCTGTGCAACGATCCCAGCATTTT
CDR3aa: CSASQPVQRSQHF

j_gene: TRBJ1-1
abundance: .
v_gene: TRBV5-1
d_gene: .
CDR3nt: TGCGCCAGCAGCCAACAGAACTTCAACACTGAAGCTTTCTTT
CDR3aa: CASSQQNFNTEAFF

j_gene: TRBJ1-1
abundance: few
v_gene: TRBV29-1
d_gene: .
CDR3nt: TGCAGCGCCGGAGGGAGGGGAAACACTGAAGCTTTCTTT
CDR3aa: CSAGGRGNTEAFF

j_gene: TRBJ2-5
abundance: few
v_gene: TRBV5-1
d_gene: .
CDR3nt: TGCGCCAGCAGCTTGGCCTCTCGGAGGGGCCTGAGGGAGACCCAGTACTTC
CDR3aa: CASSLASRRGLRETQYF

j_gene: TRBJ1-4
abundance: once
v_gene: TRBV4-1
d_gene: .
CDR3nt: TGCGCCAGCAGAAGTTTATATAATGAAAAACTGTTTTTT
CDR3aa: CASRSLYNEKLFF

j_gene: TRBJ1-5
abundance: few
v_gene: TRBV20-1
d_gene: .
CDR3nt: TGCAGTGCTAGAGACCAGTACGCGCGGGGCCATCAGCCCCAGCATTTT
CDR3aa: CSARDQYARGHQPQHF

j_gene: TRBJ1-3
abundance: few
v_gene: TRBV3-1
d_gene: .
CDR3nt: TGTGCCAGCAGCCCCATGCTCAGATTCTCTGGAAACACCATATATTTT
CDR3aa: CASSPMLRFSGNTIYF

j_gene: TRBJ1-2
abundance: few
v_gene: TRBV4-2
d_gene: .
CDR3nt: TGTGCCAGCAGCCAACTCTCAGGTACCTATGGCTACACCTTC
CDR3aa: CASSQLSGTYGYTF

j_gene: TRBJ2-7
abundance: .
v_gene: TRBV2
d_gene: .
CDR3nt: TGTGCCAGCAGCCAAACGGGGGTCCACGAGCAGTACTTC
CDR3aa: CASSQTGVHEQYF

j_gene: TRBJ2-1
abundance: few
v_gene: TRBV20-1
d_gene: TRBD1
CDR3nt: TGCAGTGCTAACAGGGGTCCCACCTACAATGAGCAGTTCTTC
CDR3aa: CSANRGPTYNEQFF

j_gene: TRBJ2-6
abundance: .
v_gene: TRBV27
d_gene: .
CDR3nt: TGTGCCAGCAGTTTAATAGCCGGGACCGGGGCCAACGTCCTGACTTTC
CDR3aa: CASSLIAGTGANVLTF

j_gene: TRBJ1-2
abundance: .
v_gene: TRBV7-9
d_gene: .
CDR3nt: TGTGCCAGCAGCTTAGAGCATGGCTACACCTTC
CDR3aa: CASSLEHGYTF

j_gene: TRBJ2-7
abundance: few
v_gene: TRBV27
d_gene: TRBD1
CDR3nt: TGTGCCAGCAGTCGGACAGGGGGGTACCTCTCCTACGAGCAGTACTTC
CDR3aa: CASSRTGGYLSYEQYF

j_gene: TRBJ2-3
abundance: .
v_gene: TRBV5-1
d_gene: TRBD2
CDR3nt: TGCGCCAGCAGCTCGGATCTAGCGGGGTCGGCAGATACGCAGTATTTT
CDR3aa: CASSSDLAGSADTQYF

j_gene: TRBJ2-2
abundance: few
v_gene: TRBV2
d_gene: .
CDR3nt: TGTGCCAGCAGTTCGGACACGAACACCGGGGAGCTGTTTTTT
CDR3aa: CASSSDTNTGELFF

j_gene: TRBJ1-1
abundance: few
v_gene: TRBV7-9
d_gene: .
CDR3nt: TGTGCCAGCAGCCCGGTGGGGGCAGGGGCAAACACTGAAGCTTTCTTT
CDR3aa: CASSPVGAGANTEAFF

j_gene: TRBJ2-7
abundance: .
v_gene: TRBV20-1
d_gene: .
CDR3nt: TGCAGTGCTAGTCGCCCCCGAGGGGTCGGCTACGAGCAGTACTTC
CDR3aa: CSASRPRGVGYEQYF

j_gene: TRBJ2-5
abundance: .
v_gene: TRBV12-3/TRBV12-4
d_gene: .
CDR3nt: TGTGCCAGCAGAGAGGCAGACCATGAGACCCAGTACTTC
CDR3aa: CASREADHETQYF

j_gene: TRBJ2-5
abundance: few
v_gene: TRBV30
d_gene: .
CDR3nt: TGTGCCTGGAGAATTGGGCAGACCCAGTACTTC
CDR3aa: CAWRIGQTQYF

j_gene: TRBJ1-4
abundance: .
v_gene: TRBV3-1
d_gene: .
CDR3nt: TGTGCCAGCAGCCTTCGAAGAGAAAAACTGTTTTTT
CDR3aa: CASSLRREKLFF